These 10 T cell receptor beta chains originate from one sample sequenced in a study of shared clonotypes between healthy human individuals. Assay used: immunoSEQ multiplex PCR; TCRdb lists only in-frame clones, some missing. The table lists approximately 500,000 clones, 90% to 96% of them singletons. The sequencing input was naive CD4+ T cells sorted from blood. Subset noted: CD45RA+ positively selected. These receptors originate from a woman aged 25-40 years in good health.

V is TRBV5-1 and J is TRBJ2-7; 14 bases line up with TRBD2. The CDR3 is 19 residues long. The germline V gene has CDR1 SGHRS and CDR2 YFSETQ. J gave up 0 bases and V 0 bases, and 8 bases lay outside the gene matches. Here the CDR3 reads CASSLEVTSGRGSSYEQYF. The CDR3 DNA sequence: TGCGCCAGCAGCTTGGAGGTGACTAGCGGGAGGGGAAGCTCCTACGAGCAGTACTTC.

The rearrangement joins TRBV6-6 to TRBJ2-2; 7 bases fit TRBD2. In germline, CDR1 is MNHNY, CDR2 SVGAGI (reference sequence). V dropped 6 bases and J dropped 6; count of bases not matched to a gene: 10. This CDR3 spans 15 amino acids. CDR3 in amino acids: CASRKEAGYPGELFF. The DNA of the CDR3 is TGTGCCAGCAGGAAAGAAGCGGGATATCCCGGGGAGCTGTTTTTT.

The chain is built from TRBV10-3 and TRBJ1-5; 8 positions match TRBD1. The CDR3 length is 13 residues. V dropped 6 bases and J dropped 7; count of bases not matched to a gene: 5. The germline V gene has CDR1 ENHRY and CDR2 SYGVKD. The CDR3 bases are TGTGCCATCAGGGACAGGGTCGGGCAGCCCCAGCATTTT. Translating gives CAIRDRVGQPQHF.

The chain has TRBV28 and TRBJ2-5, with D perhaps matching TRBD1 or TRBD2 (5 bases each). Trimming removed 5 bases from V and 5 bases from J, with 21 bases in between. The length of the CDR3 is 16 residues. The germline V gene encodes CDR1 MDHEN and CDR2 SYDVKM. CDR3 sequence reads: CASSPPGRTARETQYF. The DNA for the CDR3 is TGTGCCAGCAGTCCCCCGGGACGGACTGCTCGCGAGACCCAGTACTTC.

For this clone: This specimen includes other DNA sequences encoding the same CDR3. This chain links TRBV7-2 with TRBJ1-1; TRBD1 might be the D (5 bases). V lost 5 bases and J lost 1, with 8 bases in between. Per germline, CDR1 SGHTA and CDR2 FQGNSA. CDR3 length: 13 residues. Here the CDR3 DNA reads TGTGCCAGCAGCAGGCAGGGGAACACTGAAGCTTTCTTT. Protein product: CASSRQGNTEAFF.

The CDR3 loop reads CATSRDLGLYEQYF. For the CDR3, the DNA is TGTGCCACCAGCAGAGATCTAGGGCTCTACGAGCAGTACTTC. This rearrangement joins TRBV15 to TRBJ2-7; no definite D call. The germline gives CDR1 LNHNV, CDR2 YYDKDF (reference sequence). The V end lost 0 bases, the J end lost 3 bases, and 9 bases lay between the germline ends. This CDR3 region has 14 residues.

The CDR3, as DNA: TGTGCCAGCAGTCAACATCTGAACACTGAAGCTTTCTTT. It specifies CASSQHLNTEAFF. The chain links TRBV7-3 to TRBJ1-1; D is ambiguous. The CDR3 is made up of 13 amino acids. Germline V gives CDR1 SGHTA, CDR2 FQGTGA. Trimming removed 6 bases from V and 0 bases from J, with 8 bases in between.

The chain combines TRBV29-1 with TRBJ2-3; 8 bases are a match to TRBD2. This CDR3 is 14 amino acids long. Unmatched junction bases numbered 5, after V lost 1 base and J lost 5 bases. Germline CDR1 is SQVTM and CDR2 is ANQGSEA. The CDR3 DNA is TGCAGCGTTGAAGCGGGAGGGACCGGAGATACGCAGTATTTT. Encoded protein: CSVEAGGTGDTQYF.

The chain couples TRBV28 to TRBJ1-1; 10 bases are shared with TRBD1. CDR3 length: 17 residues. The trim removed 5 bases at V and 4 bases at J, leaving 13 bases unmatched. The germline CDR1 and CDR2 sequences are MDHEN and SYDVKM. DNA for the CDR3: TGTGCCAGCAGTACAGGACAGGGGGGCGAAGTAGGCACTGAAGCTTTCTTT. This translates into CASSTGQGGEVGTEAFF. The full variable domain, completed using reference TRBV28 and TRBJ1-1, is DVKVTQSSRYLVKRTGEKVFLECVQDMDHENMFWYRQDPGLGLRLIYFSYDVKMKEKGDIPEGYSVSREKKERFSLILESASTNQTSMYLCASSTGQGGEVGTEAFFGQGTRLTVV.

This chain links TRBV5-4 with TRBJ2-1; 7 bases agree with TRBD1. Germline CDR1 and CDR2: SGHNT and YYREEE (reference sequence). The CDR3 is made up of 14 amino acids. The V segment lost 0 bases and the J segment 5 bases; nucleotides outside the gene matches: 2. CDR3 protein: CASSLDRGNNEQFF. CDR3 bases: TGTGCCAGCAGCTTGGACAGGGGAAACAATGAGCAGTTCTTC.